This is a list of T cell receptor beta chains from one sample in a study of Ad26.COV2.S vaccination and SARS-CoV-2 variants. Produced via immunoSEQ multiplex PCR; TCRdb's table is partial and in-frame only. The sample has hundreds of thousands of clones, around four fifths seen once. The sample in question was peripheral blood, obtained in a trial of Ad26.COV2.S vaccine versus placebo. The receptor source for this set is a person aged 18-60 years who received the Ad26.COV2.S COVID-19 vaccine or a placebo. The CDR3 runs from the conserved cysteine through the conserved F or W. A D gene is named only where the DNA matches it firmly. A row's size may be missing; if present it is once, few, many or a size class.

v_gene: TRBV5-1
abundance: .
d_gene: .
len: 14
j_gene: TRBJ1-1
CDR3aa: CASSSGVYRGEAFF
CDR3nt: TGCGCCAGCAGCTCAGGGGTCTATCGAGGTGAAGCTTTCTTT

v_gene: TRBV4-2
abundance: .
d_gene: .
len: 13
j_gene: TRBJ1-2
CDR3aa: CASSQQDRSGYTF
CDR3nt: TGTGCCAGCAGCCAACAGGACAGAAGCGGCTACACCTTC

v_gene: TRBV7-9
abundance: .
d_gene: TRBD2
len: 16
j_gene: TRBJ2-2
CDR3aa: CASSPKRGGIPGELFF
CDR3nt: TGTGCCAGCAGCCCAAAGCGGGGGGGCATACCCGGGGAGCTGTTTTTT

v_gene: TRBV7-8
abundance: once
d_gene: TRBD2
len: 15
j_gene: TRBJ2-3
CDR3aa: CASSFTSSGGDTQYF
CDR3nt: TGTGCCAGCAGCTTTACATCTAGCGGGGGAGATACGCAGTATTTT

v_gene: TRBV2
abundance: .
d_gene: TRBD1
len: 14
j_gene: TRBJ1-2
CDR3aa: CASNKDRMRWGYTF
CDR3nt: TGTGCCAGCAACAAGGACAGGATGAGATGGGGCTACACCTTC

v_gene: TRBV7-9
abundance: .
d_gene: TRBD1
len: 13
j_gene: TRBJ2-7
CDR3aa: CASRDSLSYEQYF
CDR3nt: TGTGCCAGCCGGGACAGCCTCTCCTACGAGCAGTACTTC

v_gene: TRBV30
abundance: .
d_gene: .
len: 13
j_gene: TRBJ2-7
CDR3aa: CAWSVGTAHEQYF
CDR3nt: TGTGCCTGGAGCGTTGGGACTGCCCACGAGCAGTACTTC

v_gene: TRBV5-4
abundance: .
d_gene: .
len: 15
j_gene: TRBJ2-1
CDR3aa: CASSLSGPMWNEQFF
CDR3nt: TGTGCCAGCAGCTTGAGCGGACCTATGTGGAATGAGCAGTTCTTC

v_gene: TRBV7-9
abundance: .
d_gene: TRBD1
len: 15
j_gene: TRBJ1-3
CDR3aa: CASSLGDRRGNTIYF
CDR3nt: TGTGCCAGCAGCTTAGGGGACAGGCGGGGAAACACCATATATTTT

v_gene: TRBV10-1
abundance: many
d_gene: .
len: 12
j_gene: TRBJ1-2
CDR3aa: CASAPKTYGYTF
CDR3nt: TGCGCCAGCGCGCCTAAAACCTATGGCTACACCTTC

v_gene: TRBV9
abundance: .
d_gene: .
len: 12
j_gene: TRBJ2-7
CDR3aa: CASSVGGNEQYF
CDR3nt: TGTGCCAGCAGCGTTGGGGGGAACGAGCAGTACTTC

v_gene: TRBV18
abundance: .
d_gene: .
len: 13
j_gene: TRBJ1-2
CDR3aa: CASSPRQGYGYTF
CDR3nt: TGTGCCAGCTCACCAAGGCAGGGGTATGGCTACACCTTC

v_gene: TRBV11-1
abundance: few
d_gene: TRBD1
len: 14
j_gene: TRBJ2-5
CDR3aa: CASSRTGAGETQYF
CDR3nt: TGTGCCAGCAGCCGGACAGGGGCTGGAGAGACCCAGTACTTC

v_gene: TRBV2
abundance: .
d_gene: .
len: 13
j_gene: TRBJ1-5
CDR3aa: CASRLGEDQPQHF
CDR3nt: TGTGCCAGCAGATTGGGGGAAGACCAGCCCCAGCATTTT

v_gene: TRBV19
abundance: .
d_gene: TRBD1
len: 15
j_gene: TRBJ1-5
CDR3aa: CASSIPGQGSQPQHF
CDR3nt: TGTGCCAGTAGTATCCCCGGACAGGGGAGTCAGCCCCAGCATTTT

v_gene: TRBV28
abundance: .
d_gene: TRBD2
len: 16
j_gene: TRBJ2-3
CDR3aa: CASSTTSGRVTDTQYF
CDR3nt: TGTGCCAGCAGTACGACTAGCGGGAGGGTCACAGATACGCAGTATTTT

v_gene: TRBV6-5
abundance: .
d_gene: .
len: 12
j_gene: TRBJ2-3
CDR3aa: CASSSRSDTQYF
CDR3nt: TGTGCCAGCAGTTCCCGATCAGATACGCAGTATTTT

v_gene: TRBV15
abundance: .
d_gene: .
len: 16
j_gene: TRBJ1-2
CDR3aa: CATSRVVAGLPYGYTF
CDR3nt: TGTGCCACCAGCAGAGTAGTTGCAGGCCTCCCCTATGGCTACACCTTC

v_gene: TRBV19
abundance: .
d_gene: TRBD1
len: 16
j_gene: TRBJ2-7
CDR3aa: CASSATTGGLSYEQYF
CDR3nt: TGTGCCAGTAGTGCCACGACAGGGGGCCTATCCTACGAGCAGTACTTC

v_gene: TRBV4-1
abundance: .
d_gene: .
len: 15
j_gene: TRBJ2-3
CDR3aa: CASSQVHTSTDTQYF
CDR3nt: TGCGCCAGCAGCCAAGTTCACACTAGCACAGATACGCAGTATTTT

v_gene: TRBV27
abundance: .
d_gene: .
len: 15
j_gene: TRBJ2-7
CDR3aa: CASSQPGSISYEQYF
CDR3nt: TGTGCCAGCAGTCAGCCAGGCAGTATCTCCTACGAGCAGTACTTC

v_gene: TRBV6-1
abundance: .
d_gene: .
len: 10
j_gene: TRBJ2-1
CDR3aa: CASSEVSKFF
CDR3nt: TGTGCCAGCAGTGAAGTGTCGAAGTTCTTC

v_gene: TRBV18
abundance: few
d_gene: .
len: 13
j_gene: TRBJ2-5
CDR3aa: CASSALSLETQYF
CDR3nt: TGTGCCAGCTCCGCCCTTTCCCTGGAGACCCAGTACTTC